This T cell receptor (beta chain) was retrieved from a study of cytotoxic CD8 clonotypes in ibrutinib-treated CLL (dated by TCRdb to 2020 to 2023). For the study in its entirety: The cohort had 11 relapsed/refractory and approximately 15 treatment-naive patients; 17 to 18 were IGHV unmutated. On average, each sample yielded 255,043 productive templates and 85,000 to 95,000 productive rearrangements. Every remission and progressive disease sample was obtained while ibrutinib was still being received by the patients. Samples at response were collected after a median of around twelve months of treatment, with a range of roughly 6 to 40 months. Partial responses were observed in some 24 patients and complete responses in 2; after a median follow-up of around 68 months, remission was maintained in approximately 15 patients and progression was observed in approximately 12. Longitudinal samples were available for about 30% of the roughly 86 trial participants. Cryopreserved peripheral blood mononuclear cells were obtained before treatment, at response, and at either sustained remission or disease progression.

Reading the label with the study, this specimen's time point is: around 25 months on ibrutinib. For TCR beta library preparation, roughly 2.1 micrograms of genomic DNA were isolated from cryopreserved PBMCs. Longitudinal blood samples from CLL patients on ibrutinib monotherapy were analyzed using high-throughput TCR beta sequencing. Patients were enrolled in a phase 2 open-label single-center ibrutinib monotherapy trial. Note on this clone: The clone's antigen remains unknown. One end of the junction varies from germline; a read error may be responsible.

Each clonotype received, on average, 10x coverage in deep resolution sequencing performed on a MiSeq, where the target depth lay between 1 in 1 million and 1 in 200,000 T cells. The immunoSEQ hsTCRB Kit was used to generate the TCR beta libraries. In the paper's pipeline: ImmunoSEQ Data Assistant and ImmunoSEQ Analyzer were used for data analysis, and V, D and J genes were assigned according to IMGT definitions. Clonality, with values ranging from 0 to 1, was calculated as one minus the normalized Shannon entropy of productive rearrangement frequencies. Only overrepresented clonotypes making up at least 0.05% of the repertoire of each patient were included in the public clonotype analysis. Some 13 age-matched healthy donor repertoires from immuneACCESS served as clonality controls. TCRdb took over this immuneACCESS table, retaining in-frame rearrangements with V and J assigned. Such tables are incomplete; in checked studies, under half of the missing clones stem from an unresolved V gene, and the remainder is unexplained. That table supplies the V and J calls and clone size; D and trimming were determined from the DNA. The sample table contains 65,000 to 80,000 clones; only one count was recorded for over 65% of them. Less than 45% of the sample is taken by the ten largest.

What the authors observed across the whole study: At ibrutinib response clonality went up, during sustained remission it held steady, and at progression it dropped back toward baseline. Baseline clonality exceeded that of age-matched healthy donors and correlated strongly with circulating CD8+ T-cell counts. Sustained-remission and progressing patients did not have matched sampling times, and lymph node repertoires were not examined. Public clonotypes were rare and either shrank or stayed stable during treatment, and the rise in clonality at ibrutinib response reflected expansion of private clonotypes.

The receptor was derived from a human donor with chronic lymphocytic leukemia. The specimen comprised PBMCs, sampled after 24 months of ibrutinib treatment.

The CDR3 has the sequence CASSEGQGILYF. The DNA sequence is as follows: TGTGCCAGCAGTGAAGGGCAGGGGATTTTGTATTTT. Here the chain combines TRBV2 and TRBJ1-5; TRBD1 could be the D gene, as 6 bases match. For CDR1 and CDR2, the germline V gene lists SNHLY and FYNNEI. The CDR3 goes from the cysteine to the phenylalanine over 12 residues. The kept DNA is CDR3 alone, 36 bases in frame from the first base.